Below, 24 T cell receptor beta chains from the same sample are listed, as sequenced in a study of regulatory T cells in long-lasting Graves disease. Investigators prepared the TCR beta libraries by applying iRepertoire HTBI primers and Arm-PCR of CDR3 regions. From the multiplex PCR reads, TCRdb called clonotypes with MiXCR, one entry per CDR3 protein. The data show hundreds of thousands of distinct CDR3 sequences, 16% seen once. The time point here: newly diagnosed GD, antithyroid drugs for less than 3 months. PBMC RNA was the source of the TCR library. These same data were also listed under a study on T cells in Graves' hyperthyroidism and ophthalmopathy.

This specimen was peripheral blood mononuclear cells (PBMCs), taken at new diagnosis, from a patient treated with antithyroid drugs. The receptors were sampled from a woman under 40 with Graves disease.

This clonotype was counted ten times or more. CDR3 sequence (DNA): TGTGCCAGCAGTTATTCCGGACTAGCGGGAGGGTCCTACGAGCAGTACTTC. It yields the protein CASSYSGLAGGSYEQYF. The chain is built from TRBV6-2 or TRBV6-3 and TRBJ2-7; 15 bases agree with TRBD2. The germline V gene has CDR1 MNHEY and CDR2 SVGEGT. There are 17 residues in the CDR3. Germline trimming cut 3 bases from V and 1 base from J; bases unmatched to any gene: 4.

About this clonotype itself: This may come from a read error, since a much larger clone is one base off. The chain couples TRBV12-3 or TRBV12-4 to TRBJ2-3, with D perhaps matching TRBD1 or TRBD2 (5 bases each). The end of the DNA aligns better with TRBJ2-1, so the J call may be wrong. This CDR3 is built from 13 residues. The CDR3 bases are TGTGCCAGCAGTAAGCTGGGGGTGGACGAGCAGTTCTTC. Protein product: CASSKLGVDEQFF.

In this sample, this clonotype turned up many times. The V call is TRBV7-8, the J call TRBJ1-5; D may be TRBD1 (6 bases). This CDR3 contains 15 residues. Germline CDR1 and CDR2: SGHVS and FQNEAQ. The V end was cut by 5 bases, the J end by 2 bases, with 13 bases between. This CDR3 reads CASSPRDTGNQPQHF. The DNA for the CDR3 is TGTGCCAGCAGCCCCCGGGACACCGGCAATCAGCCCCAGCATTTT.

The table lists this clonotype with many counts. V gene TRBV28 combines with J gene TRBJ2-3, with 9 bases lining up with TRBD2. The germline V gene encodes CDR1 MDHEN and CDR2 SYDVKM. The CDR3 totals 17 residues. Germline trimming cut 6 bases from V and 8 bases from J; bases unmatched to any gene: 18. The CDR3 sequence: CASSNTPSLAGLSTQYF. For the CDR3, the DNA is TGTGCCAGCAGCAATACCCCCTCTCTAGCGGGACTTAGTACGCAGTATTTT.

This clonotype has ten or more counts. This chain joins TRBV7-2 and TRBJ1-2; tentative D call: TRBD1 (5 bases). V was pared by 3 bases and J by 4 bases, with 12 bases between. Germline CDR1 is SGHTA and CDR2 is FQGNSA. The length of the CDR3 is 14 residues. CDR3 loop: CASSFRASSYGYTF. Written as DNA, the CDR3 is TGTGCCAGCAGCTTCAGGGCGTCGAGCTATGGCTACACCTTC.

The chain couples TRBV4-1 to TRBJ2-1, with 8 bases that match TRBD2. CDR1 and CDR2 (germline): MGHRA, YSYEKL. The CDR3 sequence is 17 residues long. V shed 2 bases, J shed 0 bases, and the junction held 6 bases outside the gene matches. The CDR3 sequence is CASSQKLAAYSYNEQFF. DNA for the CDR3: TGCGCCAGCAGCCAAAAACTAGCGGCGTACTCCTACAATGAGCAGTTCTTC.

The DNA for the CDR3 is TGTGCCAGCTCAGGGGGTAGCACTGGGGCCAACGTCCTGACTTTC. Amino acid sequence: CASSGGSTGANVLTF. This chain uses TRBV28 with TRBJ2-6; 7 bases line up with TRBD1. J lost 2 bases, V lost 8 bases, and 6 bases had no gene match. The germline V gene has CDR1 MDHEN and CDR2 SYDVKM. The CDR3 has 15 residues.

This clonotype was detected many times. The genes are TRBV5-1 and TRBJ2-3, with no clear D. V shed 3 bases and J shed 2 bases, with 7 bases lying between them. CDR1 SGHRS and CDR2 YFSETQ come from the germline V gene. The length of the CDR3 is 13 residues. For the CDR3, the DNA is TGCGCCAGCAGCTCCACCTTCACAGATACGCAGTATTTT. Protein: CASSSTFTDTQYF. The whole variable domain, filled in from reference TRBV5-1 and TRBJ2-3, reads KAGVTQTPRYLIKTRGQQVTLSCSPISGHRSVSWYQQTPGQGLQFLFEYFSETQRNKGNFPGRFSGRQFSNSRSEMNVSTLELGDSALYLCASSSTFTDTQYFGPGTRLTVL.

The sample holds a few counts of this clonotype. This chain connects TRBV20-1 to TRBJ2-1; the match to TRBD2 covers 10 bases. V trimming: 5 bases; J trimming: 7 bases; junction bases outside the gene matches: 8. The CDR3 extends over 14 amino acids. The V gene's germline CDR1 is DFQATT and CDR2 SNEGSKA (reference sequence). CDR3 sequence reads: CSALRLAGGNEQFF. CDR3 DNA sequence: TGCAGTGCTCTCCGACTAGCGGGCGGGAATGAGCAGTTCTTC.

Many counts were recorded for this clonotype. V and J are TRBV20-1 and TRBJ2-7; D might be TRBD1 (6 bases). Germline V gene lookup returns CDR1 DFQATT and CDR2 SNEGSKA (reference sequence). V shed 4 bases and J shed 4 bases, with 14 bases lying between them. The CDR3 covers 13 residues. Written as DNA, the CDR3 is TGCAGTGCTAAAGGGACAAGGTGGTACGAGCAGTACTTC. It is translated as CSAKGTRWYEQYF.

This CDR3 reads CASSRGVDTQYF. In DNA, the CDR3 is TGTGCCAGCAGCCGTGGGGTAGATACGCAGTATTTT. V usage is TRBV7-2 and J usage is TRBJ2-3; D gene unclear. The CDR3 spans 12 residues. The germline CDR1 and CDR2 sequences are SGHTA and FQGNSA. With 5 bases removed from V and 5 bases from J, the gap between germline ends came to 8 bases.

This clonotype showed up just once. V gene TRBV5-1 combines with J gene TRBJ2-7; 16 bases map to TRBD2. Trimming at V came to 4 bases and at J to 6 bases, leaving 10 bases not matched to a gene. The germline CDR1 and CDR2 sequences are SGHRS and YFSETQ. This CDR3 comprises 17 residues. This chain's CDR3 is CASSLLPGTSGGAEQYF. The CDR3 DNA reads TGCGCCAGCAGCCTCCTTCCCGGGACTAGCGGGGGGGCCGAGCAGTACTTC.

This chain uses TRBV24-1 with TRBJ2-3; D not certain. Trimming removed 2 bases at V and 0 bases at J, with 11 bases between. The CDR3 covers 16 residues. Germline V gives CDR1 KGHDR, CDR2 SFDVKD. This chain's CDR3 is CATSDWAAKSTDTQYF. The CDR3 coding sequence is TGTGCCACCAGTGATTGGGCAGCTAAGAGCACAGATACGCAGTATTTT.

This clonotype was counted many times. This chain uses TRBV3-1 with TRBJ2-5, with 7 positions matching TRBD1. The CDR3 runs 13 residues. The ends lost 4 bases at V and 3 bases at J; junction bases unmatched: 2. Germline CDR1 reads LGHDT; CDR2 reads YNNKEL (reference sequence). CDR3 loop: CASSPTGEETQYF. CDR3 coding DNA: TGTGCCAGCAGCCCCACAGGGGAAGAGACCCAGTACTTC.

The chain carries TRBV28 and TRBJ2-3; D is unresolved. The CDR3 runs to 15 residues. V was shortened by 2 bases and J by 1 base, with 10 bases between the two germline ends. Germline V gene lookup returns CDR1 MDHEN and CDR2 SYDVKM. The CDR3 is CASSLGPGGTDTQYF. Written as DNA, the CDR3 is TGTGCCAGCAGTTTAGGGCCAGGAGGCACAGATACGCAGTATTTT.

Turning to this clonotype: This may arise from a read error, as a much more abundant clone is one base away. The rearrangement joins TRBV6-2 or TRBV6-3 to TRBJ1-1; D is ambiguous. Between the trimmed V and J ends, which lost 5 bases and 5 bases, there was a span of 12 bases. CDR3 length: 13 residues. Germline loops: CDR1 MNHEY, CDR2 SVGEGT. CDR3 nucleotide sequence: TGTGCCAGCAGTCACGGATGGGGTACTGAAGCTTTCTTT. It translates to CASSHGWGTEAFF.

The table lists this clonotype with a few counts. V is TRBV20-1 and J is TRBJ2-1; D gene ambiguous. This CDR3 is 17 amino acids long. Per germline, CDR1 DFQATT and CDR2 SNEGSKA (reference sequence). Trimming left V 0 bases short and J 5 bases short, with 20 bases between. CDR3 sequence (DNA): TGCAGTGCTAGAGATATCAATCGGCCGGCCCGGGACAATGAGCAGTTCTTC. Translated, it gives CSARDINRPARDNEQFF.

This clonotype has more than one count but fewer than ten. V usage is TRBV6-5 and J usage is TRBJ2-7; D possibly matches TRBD1 or TRBD2 (5 bases each). V shed 2 bases and J shed 7 bases, with 18 bases lying between them. Germline assignment: CDR1 MNHEY and CDR2 SVGAGI. This CDR3 is 15 amino acids long. CDR3 sequence (DNA): TGTGCCAGCAGTTACGTCGGACGAGGGGTTGGGGAGCAGTACTTC. Translating gives CASSYVGRGVGEQYF.

The DNA for the CDR3 is TGTGCCAGCAGCTTAGATCTGACAGGGAGGAGAGAGACCCAGTACTTC. This translates into CASSLDLTGRRETQYF. The chain employs TRBV11-2 and TRBJ2-5; possibly TRBD1 for D (7 bases). V gave up 0 bases and J gave up 4 bases, with 15 bases separating them. Germline V lookup: CDR1 SGHAT, CDR2 FQNNGV. The CDR3 has 16 amino acids.

The sample holds many counts of this clonotype. The rearrangement uses TRBV27 and TRBJ1-6; a possible D gene is TRBD1 (5 bases). Germline lookup yields CDR1 MNHEY and CDR2 SMNVEV (reference sequence). V gave up 6 bases and J gave up 10 bases, with 13 bases separating them. This CDR3 is 13 amino acids long. This CDR3 is CASSRELRSPLHF. The CDR3 coding sequence is TGTGCCAGCAGCAGGGAATTGAGGTCACCCCTCCACTTT.

At least ten counts were recorded for this clonotype. This chain uses TRBV12-3 or TRBV12-4 with TRBJ1-4; no clear D gene. V was trimmed by 5 bases and J by 1 base, leaving 8 bases between them. CDR3 length equals 14 residues. The CDR3 spells CASSPGVTNEKLFF. CDR3 nucleotide sequence: TGTGCCAGCAGTCCCGGGGTAACTAATGAAAAACTGTTTTTT.

For this clonotype: Given a much more abundant clone one base away, this may be a read error. The rearrangement joins TRBV5-1 to TRBJ1-2, with D perhaps TRBD1 (5 bases). The CDR3 loop spans 13 amino acids. The germline gives CDR1 SGHRS, CDR2 YFSETQ. CDR3 in amino acids: CASSAGQNYSYTF. The CDR3 bases are TGCGCCAGCAGCGCGGGGCAGAACTATAGCTACACCTTC.

In this sample, this clonotype turned up a few times. The rearrangement uses TRBV27 and TRBJ2-7; TRBD1 agrees at 10 bases. J lost 7 bases, V lost 8 bases, and 11 bases had no gene match. The length of the CDR3 is 14 residues. Germline CDR1 MNHEY, CDR2 SMNVEV (reference sequence). DNA of the CDR3: TGTGCCAGCCGAACCGACAGGGGGCTAGGGGAGCAGTACTTC. This sequence encodes CASRTDRGLGEQYF.

This clonotype has only a few counts. V is TRBV25-1 and J is TRBJ2-5; D gene uncertain. The V end was cut by 6 bases, the J end by 3 bases, with 8 bases between. CDR1 MGHDK and CDR2 SYGVNS come from the germline V gene. The CDR3 covers 12 residues. The CDR3 DNA reads TGTGCCAGCAGGGACGGAAAAGAGACCCAGTACTTC. As protein: CASRDGKETQYF. Full variable domain (remainder filled in from reference TRBV25-1 and TRBJ2-5): EADIYQTPRYLVIGTGKKITLECSQTMGHDKMYWYQQDPGMELHLIHYSYGVNSTEKGDLSSESTVSRIRTEHFPLTLESARPSHTSQYLCASRDGKETQYFGPGTRLLVL.